Described below is a single T cell receptor (beta chain) sequence and its context. Per germline, CDR1 MNHEY and CDR2 SMNVEV (reference sequence). CDR3 length: 15 amino acids. V gave up 5 bases and J gave up 4 bases; unmatched junction bases: 3. The time point: after dendritic cell vaccination, including at tumor progression/relapse. This entry belongs to a study of glioma-infiltrating T cells after dendritic cell vaccination. Some clones are missing from TCRdb's copy, which holds only in-frame ones; the method was immunoSEQ multiplex PCR. The sample lists 20,000 to 30,000 clones, 89% seen once, with about 2.9% in the top ten.

The origin of this receptor is a human donor with glioblastoma. The sequencing used blood, collected after dendritic cell vaccination. V and J are TRBV27 and TRBJ2-7; 15 bases agree with TRBD2. The CDR3 spells CASSRTSGGEYEQYF. The CDR3 DNA sequence: TGTGCCAGCAGTCGGACTAGCGGGGGGGAGTACGAGCAGTACTTC.